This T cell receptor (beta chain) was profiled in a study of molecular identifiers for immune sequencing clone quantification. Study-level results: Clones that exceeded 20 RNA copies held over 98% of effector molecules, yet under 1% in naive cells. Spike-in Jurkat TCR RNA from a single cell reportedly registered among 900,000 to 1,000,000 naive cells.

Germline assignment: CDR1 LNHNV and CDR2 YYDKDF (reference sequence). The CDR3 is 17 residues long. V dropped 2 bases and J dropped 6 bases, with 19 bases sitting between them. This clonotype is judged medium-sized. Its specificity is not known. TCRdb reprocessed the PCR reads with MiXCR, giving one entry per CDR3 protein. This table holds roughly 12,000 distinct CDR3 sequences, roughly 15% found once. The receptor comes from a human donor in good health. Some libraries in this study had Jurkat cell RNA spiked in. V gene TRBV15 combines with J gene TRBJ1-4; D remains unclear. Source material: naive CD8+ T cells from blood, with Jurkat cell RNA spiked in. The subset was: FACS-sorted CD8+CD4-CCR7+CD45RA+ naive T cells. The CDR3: CATSRLDDRQSDEKLFF. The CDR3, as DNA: TGTGCCACCAGCAGATTGGACGACCGACAATCCGATGAAAAACTGTTTTTT.